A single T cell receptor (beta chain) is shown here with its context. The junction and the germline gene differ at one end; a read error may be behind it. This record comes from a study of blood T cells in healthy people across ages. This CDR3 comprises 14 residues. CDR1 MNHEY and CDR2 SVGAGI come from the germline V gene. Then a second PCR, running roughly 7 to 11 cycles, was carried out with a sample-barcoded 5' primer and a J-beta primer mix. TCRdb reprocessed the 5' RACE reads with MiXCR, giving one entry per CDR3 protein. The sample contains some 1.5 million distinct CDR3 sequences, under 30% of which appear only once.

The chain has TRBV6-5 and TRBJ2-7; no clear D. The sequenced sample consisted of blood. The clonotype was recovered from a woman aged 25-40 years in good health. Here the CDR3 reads CTSSYSGQAYEQYF. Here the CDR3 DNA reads TGTACCAGCAGTTACTCGGGTCAGGCCTACGAGCAGTACTTC.